This T cell receptor beta chain was identified during a study of blood T cell repertoires in COVID-19 (dated by TCRdb to 2018 to 2020). Study-wide context: The collaborator samples originated in the United States, Italy and Spain and spanned the acute and convalescent phases of COVID-19. The prospective study material was composed of cDNA or gDNA derived from T cells, B-cell-depleted T cells, or PBMCs. Deeply sampled blood TCRbeta repertoires from subjects exposed to, actively infected with, or recovered from COVID-19 were included in the dataset. The repertoires were released in a freely available public database intended as a resource for research on the immune response to SARS-CoV-2. The samples were drawn from the first 160 participants of the ongoing ImmuneRACE study and from over a thousand subjects provided by 6 global collaborators. Sample metadata almost always included a de-identified subject ID, COVID-19 status, age in years and sex. Where available, HLA class I and class II types were taken from metadata supplied by the sample provider and were not determined by assay-based typing. Overall results and qualifications from the work: The quantity of clinical and demographic metadata differed by source and by participant and was supplied without curation.

Based on the germline V gene (reference sequence), the CDR1 and CDR2 sequences are LGHDT and YNNKEL. V is clipped by 4 bases and J by 5 bases, and the sequence between their germline boundaries is 17 bases long. The CDR3 holds 16 amino acids from the cysteine to the phenylalanine. Solely the CDR3 DNA is kept, with 48 bases framed from the first base. The immunoSEQ Assay, a bias-controlled multiplex PCR, was used to amplify TCRbeta CDR3 regions from genomic DNA. The study's processing was this. The number of nucleated cells in each sample was estimated from the amplification of reference gene primers within the assay. Sequence reads were collapsed and filtered to measure the absolute abundance of every unique TCRbeta CDR3 rearrangement. For each sample, productive Simpson clonality was calculated as the square root of Simpson's diversity index over productive rearrangements. TCRdb stores this immuneACCESS table with in-frame sequences only. Part of the clones is absent; in the studies checked, under half of the shortfall reflects unresolved V genes, and no reason is known for the rest. V, J and clone size are taken as reported in that table, and D and trimming were inferred from the DNA itself. This sample is represented by around 340,000 clones; just over 85% of them were singletons. The ten largest account for roughly 4.2% of the sample.

Participants in the prospective study were enrolled through a virtual design, were aged 18 to 89 years, and lived in 24 United States geographic areas. To assign participants to cohorts, the prospective study relied on clinical history that participants themselves reported in a screening survey and a study questionnaire. In the prospective study, mobile phlebotomists collected whole blood, serum and a nasopharyngeal or oropharyngeal swab from each participant. Participants in the prospective study had the option to provide additional blood draws and questionnaires over a roughly two-month period. Before DNA extraction, blood samples from the prospective study were shipped at room temperature or frozen. With regard to this clone: It lacks a known antigen. Base-call qualities are not available, and no considerably larger clone is one nucleotide away.

This clonotype originated in a woman aged 40 to 50 with acute COVID-19. In this chain, TRBV3-1 (or the pseudogene TRBV3-2) is recombined with TRBJ1-4; tentative D gene TRBD1, with 6 bases matching. Input material: PBMCs or T cells enriched from blood (not recorded which). Read as DNA, the sequence is TGTGCCAGCAGCCTAGGCCTGACAGGCCCCAATGAAAAACTGTTTTTT. Its product reads: CASSLGLTGPNEKLFF.